The 9 T cell receptor beta chains below were found in one sample sequenced in a study of blood T cells in healthy people across ages. The second PCR ran about 6 to 12 cycles with a sample-barcoded 5' primer and J-beta primers. MiXCR was run by TCRdb on the 5' RACE reads, yielding one entry per CDR3 protein. The sample lists approximately 2,000,000 distinct CDR3 sequences, 39% occurring once. The sample taken for sequencing was blood. The source of these receptors is a human donor in good health.

This clonotype was seen more than once but under ten times. The rearrangement uses TRBV29-1 and TRBJ1-1; D might be TRBD1 (5 bases). CDR1 is SQVTM and CDR2 is ANQGSEA in the germline V gene. Trimming cost V 6 bases and J 5 bases, with 10 bases left between them. CDR3 size: 11 residues. For the CDR3, the DNA is TGCAGCGTCGGGACGAGGACTGAAGCTTTCTTT. It specifies CSVGTRTEAFF.

The table lists this clonotype with a few counts. The chain recombines TRBV29-1 with TRBJ2-5; D may correspond to TRBD1 or TRBD2 (6 bases each). Germline CDR1 and CDR2: SQVTM and ANQGSEA. The germline V and J ends were trimmed by 2 bases and 5 bases, with 18 bases remaining between them. The CDR3 sequence is 15 residues long. The CDR3 reads CSVELWGARVETQYF. In DNA form, the CDR3 reads TGCAGCGTTGAACTATGGGGGGCGAGGGTTGAGACCCAGTACTTC.

This chain connects TRBV7-3 to TRBJ2-3; 8 bases map to TRBD1. The junction had 1 base not matched to a gene; V was cut back by 1 base and J by 1 base. Germline CDR1 SGHTA, CDR2 FQGTGA. CDR3 length equals 15 residues. In DNA, the CDR3 is TGTGCCAGCAGCTTAATGACAGGGGGCACAGATACGCAGTATTTT. It translates to CASSLMTGGTDTQYF.

The chain links TRBV27 to TRBJ2-6; 10 bases align to TRBD1. Germline CDR1 reads MNHEY; CDR2 reads SMNVEV (reference sequence). The CDR3 consists of 18 residues. The junction had 5 bases not matched to a gene; V was cut back by 3 bases and J by 0 bases. The CDR3 reads CASSFVGQGTSGANVLTF. In nucleotides, the CDR3 is TGTGCCAGCAGTTTTGTGGGACAGGGGACCTCTGGGGCCAACGTCCTGACTTTC. Full variable domain (outside the CDR3, taken from reference TRBV27 and TRBJ2-6): EAQVTQNPRYLITVTGKKLTVTCSQNMNHEYMSWYRQDPGLGLRQIYYSMNVEVTDKGDVPEGYKVSRKEKRNFPLILESPSPNQTSLYFCASSFVGQGTSGANVLTFGAGSRLTVL.

This clonotype was observed a handful of times. V gene TRBV6-2 or TRBV6-3 combines with J gene TRBJ2-2; D might be TRBD1 (5 bases). Germline assignment: CDR1 MNHEY and CDR2 SVGEGT. Trimming cost V 2 bases and J 3 bases, with 7 bases left between them. CDR3 length: 14 amino acids. CDR3 DNA: TGTGCCAGCAGTTACGGGGCGCACACCGGGGAGCTGTTTTTT. Translated, it gives CASSYGAHTGELFF.

This chain joins TRBV20-1 and TRBJ2-1, with D perhaps TRBD2 (6 bases). Germline lookup yields CDR1 DFQATT and CDR2 SNEGSKA (reference sequence). This CDR3 is 13 amino acids long. V was clipped by 4 bases and J by 13 bases, with 20 bases between them. The chain's CDR3 is CSATVRGGETQFF. CDR3 sequence (DNA): TGCAGTGCTACCGTGAGGGGCGGGGAGACCCAGTTCTTC.

The sample holds a few counts of this clonotype. The chain recombines TRBV5-5 with TRBJ1-5, with no clear D. The V and J ends lost 2 bases and 6 bases respectively, with 9 bases between them. Germline CDR1 reads SGHKS; CDR2 reads YYEKEE (reference sequence). The CDR3 has 13 amino acids. The CDR3 region has the DNA TGTGCCAGCAGCTTTATCCCCGGTCAGCCCCAGCATTTT. Amino acid sequence: CASSFIPGQPQHF. Complete variable domain (other parts from reference TRBV5-5 and TRBJ1-5): DAGVTQSPTHLIKTRGQQVTLRCSPISGHKSVSWYQQVLGQGPQFIFQYYEKEERGRGNFPDRFSARQFPNYSSELNVNALLLGDSALYLCASSFIPGQPQHFGDGTRLSIL.

The chain carries TRBV10-3 and TRBJ1-5, with D possibly TRBD1 on 5 matching bases. The CDR3 sequence is 13 residues long. Germline CDR1 ENHRY, CDR2 SYGVKD. V lost 10 bases and J lost 7, with 17 bases in between. CDR3 amino acids: CASVEGREQPQHF. As DNA, the CDR3 is TGTGCCAGCGTCGAGGGACGGGAACAGCCCCAGCATTTT.

The rearrangement uses TRBV11-3 and TRBJ1-1, with 7 positions matching TRBD1. V gave up 6 bases and J gave up 1 base; unmatched junction bases: 8. Germline V gives CDR1 SGHNT, CDR2 YENEEA. The CDR3 length is 15 residues. In DNA, the CDR3 is TGTGCCAGCAGAGGGGGCGGTATCTCGAACACTGAAGCTTTCTTT. It specifies CASRGGGISNTEAFF.